The clone carrying this TCR beta chain was recorded only once. Its target is not known. Construction of the TCRbeta library involved unique molecular identifiers. Each CDR3 protein gets one entry after TCRdb re-called the PCR reads with MiXCR. This sample has some 310,000 distinct CDR3 sequences; roughly 21% occur once, and the top ten carry approximately 11%. The data stem from a study of T-cell reconstitution after alpha-beta-depleted transplantation in children. V trimming: 4 bases; J trimming: 3 bases; junction bases outside the gene matches: 7. Germline-derived CDR1 and CDR2 are MGHRA and YSYEKL. The CDR3 covers 16 residues. Whole-study results and caveats: From newly produced T cells came most of the T-cell counts and diversity one year after transplant. As was reported, about two months after transplant, alpha-beta T cells came from several hundred expanded graft clones. From surviving recipient T cells and thymic progenitors came the high day-60 TCRbeta diversity observed in some patients.

The starting material was PBMCs, mostly from graft donor cells, obtained 180 days after TCRalphabeta/CD19-depleted stem cell transplant. The TCR was taken from a male patient younger than 18 who had a stem cell transplant for acute lymphoblastic leukemia, so the T cells may come from the graft donor. The genes are TRBV4-1 and TRBJ2-2; 8 bases map to TRBD2. The CDR3 DNA follows: TGCGCCAGCAGCCGAGCGGGGGCGAGGTACACCGGGGAGCTGTTTTTT. It yields the protein CASSRAGARYTGELFF.